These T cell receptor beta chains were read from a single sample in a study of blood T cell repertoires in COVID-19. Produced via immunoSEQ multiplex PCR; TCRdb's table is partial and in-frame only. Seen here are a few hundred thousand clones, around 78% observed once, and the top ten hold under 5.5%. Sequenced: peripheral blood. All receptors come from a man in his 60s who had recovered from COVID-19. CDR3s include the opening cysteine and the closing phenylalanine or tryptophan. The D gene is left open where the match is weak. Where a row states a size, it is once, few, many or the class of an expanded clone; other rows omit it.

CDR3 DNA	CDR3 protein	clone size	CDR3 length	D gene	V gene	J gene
TGTGCCAGCAGGGCAGCCGGGACAGGGTCTCTTGCGGCTTTCTTT	CASRAAGTGSLAAFF	NA	15	TRBD1	TRBV6-4	TRBJ1-1
TGTGCCAGCAGCCAAGAGGGGCGGTTTGAGCAGTTCTTC	CASSQEGRFEQFF	NA	13	NA	TRBV4-2	TRBJ2-1
TGTGCCACCAGTGTGAGTGATAACACCGGGGAGCTGTTTTTT	CATSVSDNTGELFF	few	14	NA	TRBV24-1	TRBJ2-2
TGCGCCAGCAGCTGGGCTCCGGGACTAGCAGCGAACACCGGGGAGCTGTTTTTT	CASSWAPGLAANTGELFF	NA	18	TRBD2	TRBV5-1	TRBJ2-2
TGTGCCAGCAGTTACGGGGCCCCCTATGGCTACACCTTC	CASSYGAPYGYTF	NA	13	NA	TRBV6-2/TRBV6-3	TRBJ1-2
TGTGCCAGCAGCCCCCTCGTCGCGTCCAATGAGCAGTTCTTC	CASSPLVASNEQFF	NA	14	NA	TRBV7-8	TRBJ2-1
TGTGCCAGCAACAAACAGGATCGGAATGAGCAGTTCTTC	CASNKQDRNEQFF	NA	13	NA	TRBV27	TRBJ2-1
TGTGCCAGCAGCTTGGGACAGGGGTCCGGTGAGCAGTTCTTC	CASSLGQGSGEQFF	NA	14	TRBD1	TRBV11-3	TRBJ2-1
TGTGCCAGCGGCGGACAGAGCTCCTACGAGCAGTACTTC	CASGGQSSYEQYF	NA	13	NA	TRBV6-5	TRBJ2-7
TGTGCCAGCAGCTTATATGCCGGGACTAGCGGAGTCAATGAGCAGTTCTTC	CASSLYAGTSGVNEQFF	NA	17	TRBD2	TRBV9	TRBJ2-1
TGTGCCAGCAGTGAATGGGAGCGGGGTGAGCAGTTCTTC	CASSEWERGEQFF	NA	13	TRBD2	TRBV2	TRBJ2-1
TGCGCCAGCAGCTTAATCCCCGGGACAGGGTACAATGAGCAGTTCTTC	CASSLIPGTGYNEQFF	NA	16	TRBD1	TRBV5-1	TRBJ2-1
TGCGCCAGCAGCCAGGGACAGGGGGCTGAAGCTTTCTTT	CASSQGQGAEAFF	NA	13	TRBD1	TRBV4-1	TRBJ1-1
TGTGCCATCAGTGAGGCGGGTAGTGGTTCACCCCTCCACTTT	CAISEAGSGSPLHF	NA	14	NA	TRBV10-3	TRBJ1-6
TGTGCCAGCAGTGAAGGGGCCACTGAAGCTTTCTTT	CASSEGATEAFF	NA	12	NA	TRBV2	TRBJ1-1
TGTGCCAGCAGGCCCGGGGTGGGTACGCAGTATTTT	CASRPGVGTQYF	NA	12	NA	TRBV27	TRBJ2-3